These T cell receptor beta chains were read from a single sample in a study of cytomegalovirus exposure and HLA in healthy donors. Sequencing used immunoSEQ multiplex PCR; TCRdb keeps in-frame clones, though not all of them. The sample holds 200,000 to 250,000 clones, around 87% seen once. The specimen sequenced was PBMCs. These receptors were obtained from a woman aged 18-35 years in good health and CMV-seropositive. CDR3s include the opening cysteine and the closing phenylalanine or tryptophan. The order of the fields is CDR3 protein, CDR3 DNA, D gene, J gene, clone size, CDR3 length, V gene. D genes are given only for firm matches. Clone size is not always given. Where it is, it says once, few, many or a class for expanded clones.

cdr3_aa: CASGGIAMNTEAFF
cdr3_nt: TGTGCCAGCGGGGGCATTGCCATGAACACTGAAGCTTTCTTT
d_call: -
j_call: TRBJ1-1
clone_size: -
cdr3_length: 14
v_call: TRBV2

cdr3_aa: CASSFFQGPYEQYF
cdr3_nt: TGCGCCAGCAGCTTTTTCCAGGGCCCCTACGAGCAGTACTTC
d_call: -
j_call: TRBJ2-7
clone_size: -
cdr3_length: 14
v_call: TRBV5-1

cdr3_aa: CASRTAGKGARNIQYF
cdr3_nt: TGTGCCAGCAGGACCGCGGGGAAGGGGGCGCGAAACATTCAGTACTTC
d_call: -
j_call: TRBJ2-4
clone_size: -
cdr3_length: 16
v_call: TRBV28

cdr3_aa: CASSQRTGPYEQYF
cdr3_nt: TGTGCCAGCAGCCAAAGGACAGGCCCCTACGAGCAGTACTTC
d_call: TRBD1
j_call: TRBJ2-7
clone_size: -
cdr3_length: 14
v_call: TRBV4-2

cdr3_aa: CASSASRNTGELFF
cdr3_nt: TGTGCCAGTAGTGCATCCAGGAACACCGGGGAGCTGTTTTTT
d_call: -
j_call: TRBJ2-2
clone_size: once
cdr3_length: 14
v_call: TRBV19

cdr3_aa: CASSPRKQGTGELFF
cdr3_nt: TGTGCCAGTAGTCCCCGAAAACAGGGGACCGGGGAGCTGTTTTTT
d_call: TRBD1
j_call: TRBJ2-2
clone_size: -
cdr3_length: 15
v_call: TRBV19

cdr3_aa: CASSQGEQGAPLDEQYF
cdr3_nt: TGTGCCAGCAGCCAAGGCGAACAGGGGGCGCCCCTAGACGAGCAGTACTTC
d_call: TRBD1
j_call: TRBJ2-7
clone_size: -
cdr3_length: 17
v_call: TRBV6-7

cdr3_aa: CASSLNRGRTSGRSSSYNEQFF
cdr3_nt: TGTGCCAGCAGTCTCAACAGGGGAAGGACTAGCGGGAGAAGTTCCTCCTACAATGAGCAGTTCTTC
d_call: TRBD2
j_call: TRBJ2-1
clone_size: once
cdr3_length: 22
v_call: TRBV27

cdr3_aa: CASSPRQGKSKNIQYF
cdr3_nt: TGTGCCAGCAGCCCGCGACAGGGGAAGAGCAAAAACATTCAGTACTTC
d_call: TRBD1
j_call: TRBJ2-4
clone_size: -
cdr3_length: 16
v_call: TRBV7-9

cdr3_aa: CASSPPHPKGYTF
cdr3_nt: TGTGCCAGCAGCCCACCCCATCCAAAGGGGTACACCTTC
d_call: -
j_call: TRBJ1-2
clone_size: -
cdr3_length: 13
v_call: TRBV9

cdr3_aa: CASSLIPFHPGTEAFF
cdr3_nt: TGTGCCAGCAGCTTGATCCCATTTCATCCAGGCACTGAAGCTTTCTTT
d_call: -
j_call: TRBJ1-1
clone_size: once
cdr3_length: 16
v_call: TRBV5-6

cdr3_aa: CASSLEASAGIGETQYF
cdr3_nt: TGTGCCAGCAGCTTAGAGGCTAGCGCGGGGATTGGGGAGACCCAGTACTTC
d_call: -
j_call: TRBJ2-5
clone_size: once
cdr3_length: 17
v_call: TRBV11-1

cdr3_aa: CASSLGGSSYNEQFF
cdr3_nt: TGCGCCAGCAGCTTGGGCGGTAGCAGCTACAATGAGCAGTTCTTC
d_call: -
j_call: TRBJ2-1
clone_size: -
cdr3_length: 15
v_call: TRBV5-1

cdr3_aa: CASSPGQGAPRNQPQHF
cdr3_nt: TGTGCCAGCTCACCCGGACAGGGGGCGCCTCGGAATCAGCCCCAGCATTTT
d_call: TRBD1
j_call: TRBJ1-5
clone_size: -
cdr3_length: 17
v_call: TRBV18

cdr3_aa: CATSSGFSNQPQHF
cdr3_nt: TGTGCCACCAGTTCCGGGTTTAGCAATCAGCCCCAGCATTTT
d_call: -
j_call: TRBJ1-5
clone_size: -
cdr3_length: 14
v_call: TRBV15

cdr3_aa: CASSLGLAGEYEQYF
cdr3_nt: TGTGCCAGCAGCCTTGGACTAGCGGGAGAGTATGAGCAGTACTTC
d_call: TRBD2
j_call: TRBJ2-7
clone_size: -
cdr3_length: 15
v_call: TRBV11-3

cdr3_aa: CASSYSDRSNYGYTF
cdr3_nt: TGTGCCAGCAGCTACAGTGACAGATCTAACTATGGCTACACCTTC
d_call: -
j_call: TRBJ1-2
clone_size: -
cdr3_length: 15
v_call: TRBV9

cdr3_aa: CASSLRDRVAETQYF
cdr3_nt: TGTGCCAGCAGTCTCCGGGACAGAGTTGCGGAGACCCAGTACTTC
d_call: TRBD1
j_call: TRBJ2-5
clone_size: -
cdr3_length: 15
v_call: TRBV27

cdr3_aa: CASRVAGVGEKLFF
cdr3_nt: TGTGCCAGCAGGGTAGCAGGGGTAGGTGAAAAACTGTTTTTT
d_call: -
j_call: TRBJ1-4
clone_size: -
cdr3_length: 14
v_call: TRBV5-4

cdr3_aa: CASSALRTGGDYGYTF
cdr3_nt: TGTGCCAGCAGCGCCCTAAGGACAGGGGGCGACTATGGCTACACCTTC
d_call: TRBD1
j_call: TRBJ1-2
clone_size: -
cdr3_length: 16
v_call: TRBV6-6

cdr3_aa: CASSLAGFHSGANVLTF
cdr3_nt: TGTGCCAGCAGTTTGGCGGGATTCCATTCTGGGGCCAACGTCCTGACTTTC
d_call: -
j_call: TRBJ2-6
clone_size: once
cdr3_length: 17
v_call: TRBV28

cdr3_aa: CASSVAGGGYTF
cdr3_nt: TGTGCCAGCAGCGTAGCTGGGGGGGGCTACACCTTC
d_call: -
j_call: TRBJ1-2
clone_size: -
cdr3_length: 12
v_call: TRBV9

cdr3_aa: CAWSENGLAVAKQYF
cdr3_nt: TGTGCCTGGAGTGAAAACGGACTAGCAGTCGCTAAGCAGTACTTC
d_call: TRBD2
j_call: TRBJ2-7
clone_size: -
cdr3_length: 15
v_call: TRBV30

cdr3_aa: CASSFGTGLNTEAFF
cdr3_nt: TGTGCCAGCAGCTTTGGGACAGGGTTGAACACTGAAGCTTTCTTT
d_call: TRBD1
j_call: TRBJ1-1
clone_size: -
cdr3_length: 15
v_call: TRBV7-8

cdr3_aa: CASSVWAGSNTGELFF
cdr3_nt: TGTGCCAGCAGCGTATGGGCGGGATCGAACACCGGGGAGCTGTTTTTT
d_call: -
j_call: TRBJ2-2
clone_size: -
cdr3_length: 16
v_call: TRBV9

cdr3_aa: CASSTPRAGIYEQYF
cdr3_nt: TGCGCCAGCAGCACCCCTCGGGCGGGTATCTACGAGCAGTACTTC
d_call: -
j_call: TRBJ2-7
clone_size: -
cdr3_length: 15
v_call: TRBV5-1

cdr3_aa: CASNMDRVSYEQYF
cdr3_nt: TGTGCCAGCAACATGGACAGAGTCTCCTACGAGCAGTACTTC
d_call: -
j_call: TRBJ2-7
clone_size: -
cdr3_length: 14
v_call: TRBV6-1

cdr3_aa: CSVEDRGEEETQYF
cdr3_nt: TGCAGCGTTGAAGACAGGGGCGAAGAAGAGACCCAGTACTTC
d_call: -
j_call: TRBJ2-5
clone_size: -
cdr3_length: 14
v_call: TRBV29-1

cdr3_aa: CASSSHQVWTEAFF
cdr3_nt: TGTGCCAGCAGCTCCCATCAGGTATGGACTGAAGCTTTCTTT
d_call: -
j_call: TRBJ1-1
clone_size: -
cdr3_length: 14
v_call: TRBV7-9

cdr3_aa: CASSYVGLVNYEQYF
cdr3_nt: TGTGCCAGCAGTTACGTAGGACTAGTGAACTACGAGCAGTACTTC
d_call: TRBD2
j_call: TRBJ2-7
clone_size: -
cdr3_length: 15
v_call: TRBV6-5

cdr3_aa: CASSPYSAVVDEQFF
cdr3_nt: TGTGCCAGCAGCCCGTACTCCGCTGTGGTCGATGAGCAGTTCTTC
d_call: -
j_call: TRBJ2-1
clone_size: -
cdr3_length: 15
v_call: TRBV9

cdr3_aa: CASSSADRGATEAFF
cdr3_nt: TGTGCCAGCAGTTCGGCTGACAGGGGGGCCACTGAAGCTTTCTTT
d_call: TRBD1
j_call: TRBJ1-1
clone_size: once
cdr3_length: 15
v_call: TRBV28

cdr3_aa: CASSQGGQADYGYTF
cdr3_nt: TGCGCCAGCAGCCAAGGAGGACAGGCCGACTATGGCTACACCTTC
d_call: TRBD1
j_call: TRBJ1-2
clone_size: -
cdr3_length: 15
v_call: TRBV4-1

cdr3_aa: CASSQDLPRRGYGYTF
cdr3_nt: TGTGCCAGCAGCCAAGATCTCCCCCGCAGGGGATATGGCTACACCTTC
d_call: -
j_call: TRBJ1-2
clone_size: few
cdr3_length: 16
v_call: TRBV4-2

cdr3_aa: CAWTGGDHSGNTIYF
cdr3_nt: TGTGCCTGGACGGGGGGGGACCACTCTGGAAACACCATATATTTT
d_call: -
j_call: TRBJ1-3
clone_size: -
cdr3_length: 15
v_call: TRBV30

cdr3_aa: CAWSQAGGRETQYF
cdr3_nt: TGTGCCTGGAGTCAAGCGGGAGGGAGAGAGACCCAGTACTTC
d_call: TRBD2
j_call: TRBJ2-5
clone_size: -
cdr3_length: 14
v_call: TRBV30

cdr3_aa: CASTQRSYRDSNQPQHF
cdr3_nt: TGTGCCAGCACTCAGAGATCATACAGGGATAGCAATCAGCCCCAGCATTTT
d_call: -
j_call: TRBJ1-5
clone_size: -
cdr3_length: 17
v_call: TRBV28

cdr3_aa: CASSTPRTRTDTQYF
cdr3_nt: TGTGCCAGCTCAACTCCACGTACCCGCACAGATACGCAGTATTTT
d_call: -
j_call: TRBJ2-3
clone_size: -
cdr3_length: 15
v_call: TRBV18

cdr3_aa: CASSWQGSYEQYF
cdr3_nt: TGTGCCAGCAGTTGGCAGGGGTCCTACGAGCAGTACTTC
d_call: -
j_call: TRBJ2-7
clone_size: few
cdr3_length: 13
v_call: TRBV28

cdr3_aa: CASHRGTGELFF
cdr3_nt: TGCGCCAGCCACAGGGGTACCGGGGAGCTGTTTTTT
d_call: TRBD1
j_call: TRBJ2-2
clone_size: -
cdr3_length: 12
v_call: TRBV4-1

cdr3_aa: CASSFSGREYEQYF
cdr3_nt: TGTGCCAGCAGTTTTAGCGGGAGAGAGTACGAGCAGTACTTC
d_call: TRBD2
j_call: TRBJ2-7
clone_size: -
cdr3_length: 14
v_call: TRBV27

cdr3_aa: CASSDIGLAGVNEQFF
cdr3_nt: TGTGCCAGCAGTGACATAGGACTAGCGGGAGTAAATGAGCAGTTCTTC
d_call: TRBD2
j_call: TRBJ2-1
clone_size: once
cdr3_length: 16
v_call: TRBV6-1

cdr3_aa: CASSSSKGAEQETQYF
cdr3_nt: TGTGCCAGCAGTTCCTCAAAGGGGGCGGAACAAGAGACCCAGTACTTC
d_call: TRBD1
j_call: TRBJ2-5
clone_size: -
cdr3_length: 16
v_call: TRBV28

cdr3_aa: CASSFFSAGISGYGYTF
cdr3_nt: TGTGCCAGCAGCTTTTTTTCCGCAGGGATCTCCGGCTATGGCTACACCTTC
d_call: -
j_call: TRBJ1-2
clone_size: -
cdr3_length: 17
v_call: TRBV5-6

cdr3_aa: CAISESGTGGLQPQHF
cdr3_nt: TGTGCCATCAGTGAGTCAGGTACAGGGGGTCTTCAGCCCCAGCATTTT
d_call: TRBD1
j_call: TRBJ1-5
clone_size: -
cdr3_length: 16
v_call: TRBV10-3

cdr3_aa: CASSLAGSSTDTQYF
cdr3_nt: TGTGCCAGCAGCTTAGCGGGATCCAGCACAGATACGCAGTATTTT
d_call: -
j_call: TRBJ2-3
clone_size: -
cdr3_length: 15
v_call: TRBV13

cdr3_aa: CASSLGTGGKQPQHF
cdr3_nt: TGTGCCAGCAGTTTAGGGACAGGGGGGAAGCAGCCCCAGCATTTT
d_call: TRBD1
j_call: TRBJ1-5
clone_size: -
cdr3_length: 15
v_call: TRBV28

cdr3_aa: CASSLQGQPNF
cdr3_nt: TGTGCCAGCAGCTTACAAGGACAGCCTAACTTT
d_call: -
j_call: TRBJ1-1
clone_size: few
cdr3_length: 11
v_call: TRBV7-9

cdr3_aa: CASSGGQKSTEAFF
cdr3_nt: TGCGCCAGCAGCGGGGGACAGAAGAGCACTGAAGCTTTCTTT
d_call: TRBD1
j_call: TRBJ1-1
clone_size: -
cdr3_length: 14
v_call: TRBV5-1

cdr3_aa: CASSQDLGRTVNTEAFF
cdr3_nt: TGTGCCAGCAGCCAAGATCTGGGGCGGACAGTGAACACTGAAGCTTTCTTT
d_call: -
j_call: TRBJ1-1
clone_size: -
cdr3_length: 17
v_call: TRBV4-2

cdr3_aa: CASSFGLAGGPFREQFF
cdr3_nt: TGTGCCAGCAGCTTCGGACTAGCGGGAGGCCCCTTTAGGGAGCAGTTCTTC
d_call: TRBD2
j_call: TRBJ2-1
clone_size: -
cdr3_length: 17
v_call: TRBV7-8

cdr3_aa: CASGGQSSGNTIYF
cdr3_nt: TGTGCCAGCGGAGGACAGAGCTCTGGAAACACCATATATTTT
d_call: -
j_call: TRBJ1-3
clone_size: -
cdr3_length: 14
v_call: TRBV18

cdr3_aa: CASSLGTGGVSYTF
cdr3_nt: TGTGCCAGCAGCTTAGGGACAGGGGGCGTGAGCTACACCTTC
d_call: TRBD1
j_call: TRBJ1-2
clone_size: -
cdr3_length: 14
v_call: TRBV7-6

cdr3_aa: CASSPSRGGTYEQYF
cdr3_nt: TGCGCCAGCAGCCCGTCAAGGGGGGGTACCTACGAGCAGTACTTC
d_call: -
j_call: TRBJ2-7
clone_size: -
cdr3_length: 15
v_call: TRBV4-1

cdr3_aa: CASSLRLGNTGELFF
cdr3_nt: TGTGCCAGCAGTTTAAGACTCGGGAACACCGGGGAGCTGTTTTTT
d_call: -
j_call: TRBJ2-2
clone_size: once
cdr3_length: 15
v_call: TRBV28

cdr3_aa: CASSSTSESSYNEQFF
cdr3_nt: TGTGCCAGCAGTTCCACTAGCGAGAGCTCCTACAATGAGCAGTTCTTC
d_call: TRBD2
j_call: TRBJ2-1
clone_size: -
cdr3_length: 16
v_call: TRBV2

cdr3_aa: CASSVAQGILSYNEQFF
cdr3_nt: TGTGCCAGCAGTGTCGCCCAGGGGATCCTCTCCTACAATGAGCAGTTCTTC
d_call: -
j_call: TRBJ2-1
clone_size: -
cdr3_length: 17
v_call: TRBV27